The source of this T cell receptor beta chain is a study of blood T cell repertoires in COVID-19 (dated by TCRdb to between 2020 and 2021). About the full investigation: Samples covering the acute and convalescent phases of COVID-19 were provided by collaborators in the United States, Italy and Spain. Subjects who had been exposed to COVID-19, were actively infected with it, or had recovered from it provided the deeply sampled blood TCRbeta repertoires that made up the dataset. Where available, HLA class I and class II types were taken from metadata supplied by the sample provider and were not determined by assay-based typing. The material from the prospective study consisted of cDNA or gDNA derived from T cells, B-cell-depleted T cells, or PBMCs. The samples were drawn from the first 160 participants of the ongoing ImmuneRACE study and from over a thousand subjects provided by 6 global collaborators. Nearly every sample came with metadata listing a de-identified subject ID, COVID-19 status, age in years and sex. A freely available public database, intended as a resource for researchers studying the immune response to SARS-CoV-2, is where the repertoires were released.

TCRbeta CDR3 regions were amplified from genomic DNA using the immunoSEQ Assay, a bias-controlled multiplex PCR. Under the source paper's analysis protocol: The number of nucleated cells in each sample was estimated from the amplification of reference gene primers within the assay. To quantify the absolute abundance of each unique TCRbeta CDR3 rearrangement, sequence reads were collapsed and filtered. Productive Simpson clonality was computed per sample as the square root of Simpson's diversity index over productive rearrangements. This is the immuneACCESS table as TCRdb keeps it, with only in-frame sequences that have V and J called. A part of the clones is gone; compared with another copy, unresolved V genes explain less than half, and the rest is unexplained. For V, J and clone size, that table is used; D and trimming come from the DNA. The sample has 230,000 or so clones on record, around 90% of them singletons. Clones ranked in the top ten supply just over 2.5% of the sample.

This clone was counted only a few times. Its antigen is unknown. No per-base quality is available; no much larger clone lies one base away. V is clipped by 3 bases and J by 1 base, and the sequence between their germline boundaries is 9 bases long. Inclusive of the bounding cysteine and phenylalanine, the CDR3 is 14 residues long. The entry retains the CDR3 DNA only, 42 bases that are in frame from base 1. The germline V gene provides CDR1 MGHRA and CDR2 YSYEKL. Overall results and qualifications from the work: Clinical and demographic metadata were provided uncurated, with the amount varying by source and participant.

Enrolling through a virtual design, the prospective study's participants ranged in age from roughly 18 to 100 years and lived across about two dozen United States geographic areas. To assign participants to cohorts, the prospective study relied on clinical history that participants themselves reported in a screening survey and a study questionnaire. For ImmuneRACE Cohort 3, a participant was defined as recovered based on two consecutive negative NP/OP PCR tests, clearance by a healthcare professional, or resolution of symptoms. Each participant in the prospective study had whole blood, serum and a nasopharyngeal or oropharyngeal swab collected by mobile phlebotomists. Prospective study participants could optionally give additional blood draws and questionnaires over a roughly 2-month period. Blood samples from the prospective study were shipped frozen or at room temperature prior to DNA extraction.

This sequence uses TRBV4-1 and TRBJ1-1; TRBD1 is a weak D gene call, 5 bases matching. This clonotype originated in a woman aged 30 to 39 who had recovered from COVID-19. Sequencing was carried out using PBMCs or T cells enriched from blood (not recorded which). The bases are TGCGCCAGCAGCCAGCCGACAGCGAACACTGAAGCTTTCTTT. This gives the protein CASSQPTANTEAFF.